This T cell receptor beta chain was sequenced for a study of blood T cell repertoires in COVID-19 (dated by TCRdb to the early 2020s). With respect to the entire study: Collaborator samples came from the United States, Italy and Spain and covered acute and convalescent phases of COVID-19. The prospective study material was composed of cDNA or gDNA derived from T cells, B-cell-depleted T cells, or PBMCs. Deeply sampled blood TCRbeta repertoires from subjects exposed to, actively infected with, or recovered from COVID-19 were included in the dataset. A freely available public database, intended as a resource for researchers studying the immune response to SARS-CoV-2, is where the repertoires were released. The samples were drawn from two sources: the first 160 participants of the ongoing ImmuneRACE study, and approximately 1,300 subjects contributed by 6 global collaborators. The sample metadata nearly always contained a de-identified subject ID, COVID-19 status, age in years and sex. Where HLA class I and class II types were available, the types were taken from metadata supplied by the sample provider, not from assay-based typing. Overall study outcomes, separate from this receptor: How much clinical and demographic metadata was included differed by source and by participant, and the metadata was provided uncurated.

CDR1 is given as MNHEY and CDR2 as SVGEGT, both from the germline V gene. V ends up 2 bases short and J 5 bases short, with an unmatched junction base count of 3. Counted from cysteine to phenylalanine, this CDR3 has 14 amino acids. CDR3 DNA is the only sequence kept; it has 42 bases, read in frame from the first base. The immunoSEQ Assay, a bias-controlled multiplex PCR, was used to amplify TCRbeta CDR3 regions from genomic DNA. As for the authors' bioinformatics: Nucleated cell counts per sample were estimated from amplification of reference gene primers within the assay. Sequence reads were collapsed and filtered to measure the absolute abundance of every unique TCRbeta CDR3 rearrangement. For each sample, productive Simpson clonality was calculated as the square root of Simpson's diversity index across productive rearrangements. Held by TCRdb, this immuneACCESS table contains in-frame sequences only and omits some clones. Under half of the omission traces to an unresolved V gene where checked; the cause of the rest is unknown. V and J calls and clone size are as listed in that table; D and trimming were resolved from the DNA. A total of about 83,000 clones appear in this sample, 80% to 90% of them only once. Of the sample, roughly a sixth is held by the ten largest clones.

Whole blood was collected in K2EDTA tubes by collaborating institutions according to the institutions' own protocols. For TCRbeta analysis, collaborator samples were shipped as frozen whole blood, as isolated PBMCs, or as DNA extracted from either sample type. A note on this clone: This clone's antigen is unknown. There are no base qualities to consult, and no much larger clone falls within one base.

The sequencing input was peripheral blood. This chain joins TRBV6-2 or TRBV6-3 to TRBJ2-1; 7 of the junction bases match TRBD2. The TCR originated in an elderly woman with acute or convalescent COVID-19. The DNA is TGTGCCAGCAGTTACCGGACTAGGCACAATGAGCAGTTCTTC. This encodes CASSYRTRHNEQFF.